Below are 28 T cell receptor beta chains sequenced from a single sample in a study of OX40 agonist ivuxolimab in advanced cancers. Only in-frame clones appear in the TCRdb table, and some are missing; sequencing was by immunoSEQ multiplex PCR. This sample has tens of thousands of clones, with about 94% found just once. The sequences come from CD4+ or CD8+ T cells sorted from blood, collected in a trial of the OX40 agonist ivuxolimab. These receptors all come from an adult with an advanced solid tumor such as melanoma, head and neck, liver or kidney cancer.

The genes are TRBV6-5 and TRBJ1-1; D ambiguous. CDR3 length: 13 amino acids. V was cut by 2 bases and J by 1 base, with 5 bases left in between. CDR1 is MNHEY and CDR2 is SVGAGI in the germline V gene. CDR3 sequence (DNA): TGTGCCAGCAGTTACGGGCCGAACACTGAAGCTTTCTTT. Residues: CASSYGPNTEAFF.

The genes are TRBV6-5 and TRBJ2-7; D unresolved. The CDR3 is 14 amino acids. Looked up from germline, CDR1 is MNHEY and CDR2 is SVGAGI. Between the trimmed V and J ends, which lost 2 bases and 6 bases, there was a span of 14 bases. The CDR3 loop is CASSYPGPPGEQYF. In DNA form, the CDR3 reads TGTGCCAGCAGTTACCCCGGGCCCCCAGGCGAGCAGTACTTC.

V and J are TRBV4-1 and TRBJ2-7, with TRBD2 matching over 11 bases. J gave up 0 bases and V 6 bases, and 7 bases lay outside the gene matches. The CDR3 sequence is 16 residues long. CDR1 and CDR2 from the germline V gene are MGHRA and YSYEKL. In DNA, the CDR3 is TGCGCCAGCAGTAGGCTAGCGGGGGGTCCCTCCTACGAGCAGTACTTC. Its translation is CASSRLAGGPSYEQYF.

CDR3 protein: CASSLSLSHSPLHF. The CDR3, as DNA: TGTGCCAGCAGCTTGTCCCTCTCGCATTCACCCCTCCACTTT. The chain links TRBV5-8 to TRBJ1-6; D is undetermined. Germline V lookup: CDR1 SGHTS, CDR2 YDEGEE. V was pared by 1 base and J by 8 bases, with 10 bases between. The CDR3 contains 14 residues.

This rearrangement joins TRBV19 to TRBJ2-2, with D perhaps TRBD1 or TRBD2 (7 bases each). V lost 6 bases and J 0 bases, leaving 14 bases between the germline ends. The germline gives CDR1 LNHDA, CDR2 SQIVND (reference sequence). The CDR3 consists of 16 residues. The CDR3 protein is CASREGRGPNTGELFF. CDR3 bases: TGTGCCAGTAGGGAGGGGAGGGGGCCGAACACCGGGGAGCTGTTTTTT.

This clone was picked up one time. The chain combines TRBV30 with TRBJ1-2; D remains ambiguous. The germline CDR1 and CDR2 sequences are GTSNPN and SVGIG (reference sequence). The V end lost 2 bases, the J end lost 4 bases, and 14 bases lay between the germline ends. The CDR3 runs 14 residues. The chain's CDR3 is CAWSIPRKTYGYTF. DNA of the CDR3: TGTGCCTGGAGTATCCCCAGGAAAACCTATGGCTACACCTTC.

The gene calls are TRBV11-2 and TRBJ2-7, with D perhaps matching TRBD2 (5 bases). The ends were cut back, 5 bases at V and 9 bases at J, with 20 bases in the middle. The CDR3 runs 14 residues. Germline CDR1 and CDR2: SGHAT and FQNNGV. The CDR3 nucleotides read TGTGCCAGCAGCCCCCCCGGGGTCAGAGCGACGCAGTACTTC. Protein product: CASSPPGVRATQYF.

This chain joins TRBV10-3 and TRBJ2-7, with D uncertain. The CDR3 has 15 residues. Germline CDR1 reads ENHRY; CDR2 reads SYGVKD. Trimming removed 5 bases from V and 6 bases from J, with 20 bases in between. CDR3 bases: TGTGCCATCAGTCAGGTCCGGACGCCCTACCTCGAGCAGTACTTC. It codes for CAISQVRTPYLEQYF.

This clone was detected only a few times. This sequence joins TRBV25-1 and TRBJ1-5; 9 bases map to TRBD1. From germline, CDR1 is MGHDK and CDR2 SYGVNS. This CDR3 has 14 residues. V trimming: 10 bases; J trimming: 5 bases; junction bases outside the gene matches: 9. CDR3: CATSNRGPHQPQHF. As DNA, the CDR3 is TGTGCCACCTCGAACAGGGGGCCCCATCAGCCCCAGCATTTT.

This sequence joins TRBV10-3 and TRBJ1-3; the D is unclear. The CDR3 runs 14 residues. V was pared by 4 bases and J by 4 bases, with 11 bases between. CDR1 and CDR2 (germline): ENHRY, SYGVKD. Written as DNA, the CDR3 is TGTGCCATCAGTGCGGAGGGTGGGGGAAACACCATATATTTT. This encodes CAISAEGGGNTIYF.

The V gene is TRBV6-5, the J gene TRBJ1-1, with no clear D. CDR1 MNHEY and CDR2 SVGAGI come from the germline V gene. The CDR3 totals 13 residues. The V and J ends lost 2 bases and 6 bases respectively, with 10 bases between them. Here the CDR3 DNA reads TGTGCCAGCAGTTACCCTGGACGATCTGAAGCTTTCTTT. Protein product: CASSYPGRSEAFF.

This rearrangement joins TRBV5-1 to TRBJ2-4; unclear D gene. Germline V gene lookup returns CDR1 SGHRS and CDR2 YFSETQ. The V and J ends lost 3 bases and 3 bases respectively, with 7 bases between them. The CDR3 is made up of 13 amino acids. The CDR3 region has the DNA TGCGCCAGCAGCTCTAAAGGCAAAAACATTCAGTACTTC. Protein: CASSSKGKNIQYF.

This clone was counted only a few times. This sequence joins TRBV7-6 and TRBJ1-5; no definite D call. Germline lookup yields CDR1 SGHVS and CDR2 FNYEAQ. CDR3 length: 15 residues. Trimming pared 5 bases from V and 5 bases from J, leaving 16 bases between. In DNA, the CDR3 is TGTGCCAGCAGCCTGAGGTTGGGTAGTGATCAGCCCCAGCATTTT. Translating it yields CASSLRLGSDQPQHF.

The chain couples TRBV27 to TRBJ2-1, with 8 bases fitting TRBD2. The germline V gene has CDR1 MNHEY and CDR2 SMNVEV (reference sequence). The V gene end was trimmed by 0 bases and the J gene end by 6 bases; junction bases not matched to a gene: 10. The length of the CDR3 is 17 residues. CDR3 sequence: CASSLSRGVAGLNEQFF. CDR3 nucleotides: TGTGCCAGCAGTTTATCCCGAGGGGTAGCGGGACTCAATGAGCAGTTCTTC.

This clone was recorded only once. The chain recombines TRBV4-1 with TRBJ1-5; TRBD1 matches at 7 bases. This CDR3 is built from 15 residues. V was clipped by 1 base and J by 4 bases; unmatched bases: 4. Germline CDR1 and CDR2: MGHRA and YSYEKL. The CDR3 DNA reads as TGCGCCAGCAGCCAAGGGGGACAGTCAAATCAGCCCCAGCATTTT. Its protein is CASSQGGQSNQPQHF.

This rearrangement joins TRBV27 to TRBJ2-7; 9 bases are a match to TRBD1. The CDR3 is 14 amino acids. Trimming removed 2 bases from V and 4 bases from J; junction bases left unmatched: 3. The germline CDR1 and CDR2 sequences are MNHEY and SMNVEV (reference sequence). The CDR3 DNA is TGTGCCAGCAGTTTAGCACAGGGGGCGTACGAGCAGTACTTC. Protein product: CASSLAQGAYEQYF.

The rearrangement joins TRBV5-8 to TRBJ2-7; 9 nucleotides line up with TRBD2. CDR3 length equals 15 residues. The germline gives CDR1 SGHTS, CDR2 YDEGEE. V lost 1 base, J lost 0 bases, and 2 bases stayed unmatched. The DNA of the CDR3 is TGTGCCAGCAGCTTGCTAGCGGGACCCTCCTACGAGCAGTACTTC. Translation: CASSLLAGPSYEQYF.

V gene TRBV6-5 combines with J gene TRBJ2-5, with TRBD1 matching over 10 bases. The CDR3 is made up of 14 amino acids. The V segment lost 2 bases and the J segment 7 bases; nucleotides outside the gene matches: 4. The germline V gene has CDR1 MNHEY and CDR2 SVGAGI. The CDR3 here is CASSYGTGEVTQYF. The CDR3 DNA reads TGTGCCAGCAGTTACGGGACAGGGGAAGTGACCCAGTACTTC.

The chain carries TRBV7-9 and TRBJ2-2; D ambiguous. Trimming removed 1 base at V and 0 bases at J, with 9 bases between. Germline V lookup: CDR1 SEHNR, CDR2 FQNEAQ (reference sequence). The CDR3 is made up of 16 amino acids. CDR3 sequence reads: CASSLGATANTGELFF. CDR3 DNA: TGTGCCAGCAGCTTAGGGGCCACCGCGAACACCGGGGAGCTGTTTTTT.

The V and J genes are TRBV6-5 and TRBJ2-3, with TRBD2 as a possible D gene (5 bases). In germline, CDR1 is MNHEY, CDR2 SVGAGI. The CDR3 is 15 amino acids. The V end was cut by 0 bases, the J end by 4 bases, with 11 bases between. The CDR3 protein is CASSYSRVPADTQYF. The CDR3 bases are TGTGCCAGCAGTTACTCGAGGGTGCCGGCAGATACGCAGTATTTT.

The chain links TRBV14 to TRBJ2-7, with D maybe TRBD2 (6 bases). Between the trimmed V and J ends, which lost 3 bases and 3 bases, there was a span of 6 bases. Germline loops: CDR1 SGHDN, CDR2 FVKESK. This CDR3 comprises 12 residues. The CDR3 sequence is CASSHGGYEQYF. Written as DNA, the CDR3 is TGTGCCAGCAGCCACGGGGGCTACGAGCAGTACTTC. The entire variable domain, with the rest obtained from reference TRBV14 and TRBJ2-7, is as follows: EAGVTQFPSHSVIEKGQTVTLRCDPISGHDNLYWYRRVMGKEIKFLLHFVKESKQDESGMPNNRFLAERTGGTYSTLKVQPAELEDSGVYFCASSHGGYEQYFGPGTRLTVT.

The CDR3 DNA sequence: TGTGCCAGCAGCTTATATGGGAAGGCGTGGTTCTTC. It codes for CASSLYGKAWFF. The V and J genes are TRBV7-9 and TRBJ2-1; D uncertain. The CDR3 is 12 residues long. V gave up 2 bases and J gave up 15 bases, with 14 bases separating them. The germline V gene encodes CDR1 SEHNR and CDR2 FQNEAQ (reference sequence).

This chain links TRBV4-3 with TRBJ2-2; D possibly corresponds to TRBD2 (6 bases). From germline, CDR1 is LGHNA and CDR2 YSLEER. The CDR3 is made up of 18 amino acids. Trimming stripped 0 bases from V and 1 base from J, with 15 bases between. The CDR3 bases are TGCGCCAGCAGCCAAGAAAGGCGGGGCGGGATGAACACCGGGGAGCTGTTTTTT. It codes for CASSQERRGGMNTGELFF.

The genes are TRBV9 and TRBJ2-1; TRBD2 matches 10 bases. Trimming cost V 1 base and J 5 bases; bases outside gene matches: 3. The CDR3 covers 15 residues. Germline loops: CDR1 SGDLS, CDR2 YYNGEE. The CDR3 loop reads CASSVSGRANNEQFF. The CDR3 coding sequence is TGTGCCAGCAGCGTAAGCGGGAGGGCCAACAATGAGCAGTTCTTC.

This clone has only one observation. The V call is TRBV6-5, the J call TRBJ2-7, with TRBD1 matching over 7 bases. Trimming cost V 11 bases and J 5 bases; bases outside gene matches: 12. Looked up from germline, CDR1 is MNHEY and CDR2 is SVGAGI. This CDR3 is built from 13 residues. CDR3: CAVASGGENEQYF. In DNA, the CDR3 is TGTGCCGTGGCGTCAGGGGGAGAAAACGAGCAGTACTTC.

This clone was seen only once. The J gene is TRBJ2-2, the V gene TRBV7-9; D unresolved. The CDR3 totals 15 residues. CDR1 and CDR2 (germline): SEHNR, FQNEAQ (reference sequence). The V end was cut by 7 bases, the J end by 6 bases, with 18 bases between. CDR3 loop: CASITSERFAGELFF. In nucleotides, the CDR3 is TGTGCCAGCATCACCAGCGAGCGTTTCGCCGGGGAGCTGTTTTTT.

V is TRBV4-3 and J is TRBJ1-5; TRBD1 agrees at 8 bases. With V trimmed by 1 base and J by 10 bases, 6 bases remained unmatched. The germline V gene has CDR1 LGHNA and CDR2 YSLEER. This CDR3 comprises 14 residues. CDR3 in amino acids: CASSQGTGWFPQHF. The CDR3 nucleotides are TGCGCCAGCAGCCAAGGGACAGGGTGGTTTCCCCAGCATTTT.

The chain links TRBV27 to TRBJ1-5; 7 bases line up with TRBD1. Germline-derived CDR1 and CDR2 are MNHEY and SMNVEV (reference sequence). The ends lost 8 bases at V and 3 bases at J; junction bases unmatched: 7. CDR3 length: 14 amino acids. The CDR3 loop is CASREQGPNQPQHF. The CDR3 DNA sequence: TGTGCCAGCCGGGAACAGGGGCCCAATCAGCCCCAGCATTTT.